The source of this T cell receptor beta chain is a study of T cell responses to AZD1222 COVID-19 vaccine. General study results and limits: Two AZD1222 doses significantly raised spike-specific TCR breadth and depth over controls. There were mostly white British donors and more females than males, and clonal diversity was possibly underestimated. Every sample of the repertoires postdated the peak T cell response.

Profiled with immunoSEQ multiplex PCR; TCRdb holds only in-frame clones, not every one. The sample consists of approximately 180,000 clones, 75% to 90% of them appearing once. V lost 6 bases to trimming and J lost 3 bases; unmatched junction nucleotides: 8. This CDR3 region has 15 residues. The germline V gene has CDR1 MNHEY and CDR2 SVGAGI. On this clone itself: Its target is not known.

The material was peripheral blood, obtained on day 0 of AZD1222 vaccination. V is TRBV6-5 and J is TRBJ1-5; TRBD1 matches at 7 bases. The source is an adult in good health. CDR3 amino acids: CASSSTGQNNQPQHF. The CDR3 DNA is TGTGCCAGCAGCTCTACGGGACAGAACAATCAGCCCCAGCATTTT.